Listed here are 30 T cell receptor beta chains from one sample, sequenced in a study of control samples from healthy donors and cancer patients. The data were produced by immunoSEQ multiplex PCR, yet TCRdb's version contains in-frame clones alone and is incomplete. The table records about 190,000 clones, 80% to 95% of them present only once. The source material was blood. The receptors originated from a man aged 18-30 years in good health.

This rearrangement joins TRBV3-1 (or the pseudogene TRBV3-2) to TRBJ2-2, with 8 bases aligning to TRBD2. The ends lost 4 bases at V and 6 bases at J; junction bases unmatched: 4. Germline V lookup: CDR1 LGHDT, CDR2 YNNKEL (reference sequence). The CDR3 runs to 14 residues. The CDR3 region is CASSLGGGAGELFF. Here the CDR3 DNA reads TGTGCCAGCAGCCTCGGGGGGGGTGCCGGGGAGCTGTTTTTT.

The CDR3 nucleotides are TGTGCCAGCAGCTTAAATAACAAGAACACTGAAGCTTTCTTT. Translation gives CASSLNNKNTEAFF. The chain is built from TRBV7-9 and TRBJ1-1; D is unclear. This CDR3 has 14 residues. V dropped 2 bases and J dropped 1 base, with 8 bases sitting between them. Germline-derived CDR1 and CDR2 are SEHNR and FQNEAQ (reference sequence).

The genes are TRBV7-9 and TRBJ2-7; tentative D call: TRBD2 (5 bases). Trimming stripped 3 bases from V and 4 bases from J, with 13 bases between. Per germline, CDR1 SEHNR and CDR2 FQNEAQ (reference sequence). The CDR3 has 14 residues. The CDR3 nucleotides are TGTGCCAGCAGCTTCTCCGGGGTCAATTACGAGCAGTACTTC. Encoded protein: CASSFSGVNYEQYF.

The chain is built from TRBV10-3 and TRBJ1-2; maybe TRBD1 (5 bases). Germline loops: CDR1 ENHRY, CDR2 SYGVKD. The V and J ends lost 11 bases and 8 bases respectively, with 18 bases between them. The CDR3 contains 12 residues. CDR3 coding DNA: TGTGCCGTAAGTCCAGGGACGGAGGGCTACACCTTC. Amino acid sequence: CAVSPGTEGYTF.

This chain uses TRBV18 with TRBJ1-2; tentative D call: TRBD1 (6 bases). There are 16 residues in the CDR3. Germline CDR1 is KGHSH and CDR2 is LQKENI. With 6 bases removed from V and 4 bases from J, the gap between germline ends came to 21 bases. In DNA, the CDR3 is TGTGCCAGCTCTCCCCCAGCGGGGGGCAGTCTCTATGGCTACACCTTC. Its translation: CASSPPAGGSLYGYTF. Together with reference TRBV18 and TRBJ1-2, the CDR3 gives the full variable domain: NAGVMQNPRHLVRRRGQEARLRCSPMKGHSHVYWYRQLPEEGLKFMVYLQKENIIDESGMPKERFSAEFPKEGPSILRIQQVVRGDSAAYFCASSPPAGGSLYGYTFGSGTRLTVV.

The V gene is TRBV27, the J gene TRBJ2-2, with 12 bases identical to TRBD1. V was pared by 5 bases and J by 8 bases, with 9 bases of the junction left unmatched. This CDR3 spans 16 amino acids. The germline CDR1 and CDR2 sequences are MNHEY and SMNVEV (reference sequence). DNA for the CDR3: TGTGCCAGCAGTGTCTGGGGACAGGGGGCAGAAGGGGAGCTGTTTTTT. Its protein is CASSVWGQGAEGELFF.

The chain links TRBV19 to TRBJ1-1; 9 bases align to TRBD1. The CDR3 sequence is 17 residues long. Germline V gene data show CDR1 as LNHDA and CDR2 as SQIVND (reference sequence). Unmatched junction bases numbered 10, after V lost 5 bases and J lost 0 bases. CDR3 bases: TGTGCCAGTAGTTCAACCCGGGACAGGGTCATGAACACTGAAGCTTTCTTT. Translated, it gives CASSSTRDRVMNTEAFF.

V usage is TRBV4-1 and J usage is TRBJ1-5; no clear D. CDR1 and CDR2 from the germline V gene are MGHRA and YSYEKL. Trimming cost V 3 bases and J 0 bases, with 18 bases left between them. This CDR3 region has 18 residues. In DNA, the CDR3 is TGCGCCAGCAGCCAGTCCGGGCCCCCTCTCCTTAGCAATCAGCCCCAGCATTTT. It translates to CASSQSGPPLLSNQPQHF.

The CDR3 spells CASRTGLYEQYF. The CDR3 DNA reads as TGTGCCAGCAGGACAGGCCTCTACGAGCAGTACTTC. The genes are TRBV6-5 and TRBJ2-7, with D possibly TRBD1 on 6 matching bases. The CDR3 is 12 residues long. CDR1 MNHEY and CDR2 SVGAGI come from the germline V gene. Trimming took off 6 bases at V and 3 bases at J, with 9 bases between the two ends.

The chain uses TRBV6-5 and TRBJ1-1; D unresolved. The germline V gene encodes CDR1 MNHEY and CDR2 SVGAGI. Trimming stripped 8 bases from V and 3 bases from J, with 13 bases between. The CDR3 runs 13 residues. For the CDR3, the DNA is TGTGCCAGCGTGGGCCTCCCCGACACTGAAGCTTTCTTT. It is translated as CASVGLPDTEAFF.

The V and J genes are TRBV13 and TRBJ2-2, with 8 bases lining up with TRBD1. CDR1 PRHDT and CDR2 FYEKMQ come from the germline V gene (reference sequence). CDR3 size: 18 residues. V shed 1 base, J shed 2 bases, and the junction held 9 bases outside the gene matches. CDR3 amino acids: CASSLEDRAYGNTGELFF. The CDR3 bases are TGTGCCAGCAGCTTAGAGGACAGGGCATATGGTAACACCGGGGAGCTGTTTTTT.

The CDR3 coding sequence is TGTGCCATCAGTCAGGCAGCATATAATTCACCCCTCCACTTT. The encoded protein is CAISQAAYNSPLHF. V is TRBV10-3 and J is TRBJ1-6; D is unresolved. There are 14 residues in the CDR3. Trimming left V 5 bases short and J 4 bases short, with 9 bases between. The germline CDR1 and CDR2 sequences are ENHRY and SYGVKD.

In nucleotides, the CDR3 is TGTGCCTGGAACCTTCCGGGACAGGGAAGGGGCACTGAAGCTTTCTTT. Encoded protein: CAWNLPGQGRGTEAFF. V is TRBV30 and J is TRBJ1-1; 9 bases agree with TRBD1. The CDR3 is 16 residues long. The germline V gene encodes CDR1 GTSNPN and CDR2 SVGIG (reference sequence). V lost 4 bases to trimming and J lost 4 bases; unmatched junction nucleotides: 13.

Here the CDR3 reads CASSSPWTGGAVEQFF. As DNA, the CDR3 is TGTGCCAGCAGCTCTCCCTGGACAGGGGGCGCGGTTGAGCAGTTCTTC. This sequence joins TRBV5-4 and TRBJ2-1; 11 nucleotides agree with TRBD1. With 3 bases clipped from V and 9 bases from J, the junction kept 11 bases outside the gene matches. There are 16 residues in the CDR3. Germline CDR1 and CDR2: SGHNT and YYREEE (reference sequence).

This chain connects TRBV5-8 to TRBJ1-4; TRBD1 is a possible D gene (6 bases). V lost 0 bases to trimming and J lost 16 bases, with 13 bases between them. This CDR3 spans 12 amino acids. Germline CDR1 is SGHTS and CDR2 is YDEGEE. CDR3 in DNA: TGTGCCAGCAGCTTGGACCGGGGGCTAGCGTTTTTT. This encodes CASSLDRGLAFF.

A remark on this clone: Other DNA sequences in the sample encode the same CDR3. The V and J genes are TRBV7-9 and TRBJ1-1; no clear D. This CDR3 has 13 amino acids. CDR1 and CDR2 (germline): SEHNR, FQNEAQ (reference sequence). V was cut by 1 base and J by 2 bases, with 5 bases left in between. CDR3 nucleotide sequence: TGTGCCAGCAGCTTAGAGGGCAACACTGAAGCTTTCTTT. The encoded protein is CASSLEGNTEAFF.

The V gene is TRBV3-1 (or the pseudogene TRBV3-2), the J gene TRBJ2-7, with D unresolved. Germline CDR1 LGHDT, CDR2 YNNKEL (reference sequence). The CDR3 runs 13 residues. V lost 6 bases, J lost 6 bases, and 15 bases lay in between. The CDR3 region is CASSLKGRAEQYF. CDR3 nucleotides: TGTGCCAGCAGTCTCAAGGGAAGGGCCGAGCAGTACTTC.

This chain links TRBV7-2 with TRBJ1-3; TRBD1 is a possible D gene (5 bases). The CDR3 runs 15 residues. Germline lookup yields CDR1 SGHTA and CDR2 FQGNSA. V was shortened by 2 bases and J by 0 bases, with 8 bases between the two germline ends. The CDR3 nucleotides read TGTGCCAGCAGCTTACGGGGGAACTCTGGAAACACCATATATTTT. It is translated as CASSLRGNSGNTIYF.

This CDR3 reads CASSEPSYGYTF. The CDR3, as DNA: TGTGCCAGCAGTGAACCAAGCTATGGCTACACCTTC. The chain employs TRBV6-1 and TRBJ1-2; no clear D. From germline, CDR1 is MNHNS and CDR2 SASEGT. Trimming stripped 2 bases from V and 4 bases from J, with 5 bases between. There are 12 residues in the CDR3.

The chain couples TRBV14 to TRBJ2-3, with D possibly being TRBD2 (6 bases). The CDR3 is 15 residues long. V lost 3 bases, J lost 0 bases, and 10 bases lay in between. CDR1 is SGHDN and CDR2 is FVKESK in the germline V gene. In nucleotides, the CDR3 is TGTGCCAGCAGCCAGGGCGGGGCCAGCACAGATACGCAGTATTTT. Its protein is CASSQGGASTDTQYF.

This chain connects TRBV24-1 to TRBJ2-2; 12 bases line up with TRBD2. CDR1 and CDR2 (germline): KGHDR, SFDVKD. The ends lost 2 bases at V and 3 bases at J; junction bases unmatched: 3. The CDR3 contains 17 residues. The CDR3 nucleotides read TGTGCCACCAGTGATTCTAGCGGGGGGGCATACACCGGGGAGCTGTTTTTT. Amino acids: CATSDSSGGAYTGELFF.

The chain employs TRBV14 and TRBJ1-6, with D perhaps matching TRBD1 (5 bases). V lost 0 bases and J lost 10, with 10 bases in between. The CDR3 extends over 14 amino acids. The germline V gene encodes CDR1 SGHDN and CDR2 FVKESK. CDR3 sequence reads: CASSQEGARSPLHF. The CDR3 DNA follows: TGTGCCAGCAGCCAAGAAGGGGCTAGGTCACCCCTCCACTTT.

In the case of this clone: Sequence at one end of the junction differs from germline and may be a read error. The J gene is TRBJ2-3, the V gene TRBV5-1; unclear D gene. CDR3 length equals 14 residues. The germline V gene encodes CDR1 SGHRS and CDR2 YFSETQ. As DNA, the CDR3 is TGCGCCAGCAGTTTGGACCAACGCACAGATACGCAGTATTTT. Its translation is CASSLDQRTDTQYF.

The rearrangement joins TRBV9 to TRBJ1-2; no clear D gene. Germline lookup yields CDR1 SGDLS and CDR2 YYNGEE. The CDR3 has 12 residues. The ends were cut back, 4 bases at V and 2 bases at J, with 6 bases in the middle. CDR3: CASSLRNYGYTF. DNA for the CDR3: TGTGCCAGCAGCCTGAGGAACTATGGCTACACCTTC.

The rearrangement uses TRBV5-6 and TRBJ2-7; TRBD1 aligns across 8 bases. CDR3 size: 15 residues. V was pared by 4 bases and J by 5 bases, with 11 bases of the junction left unmatched. Germline loops: CDR1 SGHDT, CDR2 YYEEEE. CDR3 residues: CASSREDRENNEQYF. In DNA form, the CDR3 reads TGTGCCAGCAGCCGCGAGGACAGGGAGAACAACGAGCAGTACTTC.

The gene calls are TRBV11-2 and TRBJ2-5; D remains unclear. The germline V gene encodes CDR1 SGHAT and CDR2 FQNNGV. CDR3 length: 15 residues. V lost 1 base, J lost 5 bases, and 14 bases lay in between. CDR3 protein: CASSLGGHPAETQYF. DNA of the CDR3: TGTGCCAGCAGCTTAGGAGGTCACCCTGCCGAGACCCAGTACTTC.

This chain uses TRBV24-1 with TRBJ1-4; D perhaps matches TRBD1 (5 bases). CDR3 length: 13 residues. The V end was cut by 9 bases, the J end by 10 bases, with 17 bases between. Germline V gives CDR1 KGHDR, CDR2 SFDVKD. CDR3 sequence: CATQGSNGGKLFF. DNA of the CDR3: TGTGCCACCCAGGGAAGCAACGGAGGAAAACTGTTTTTT.

The J gene is TRBJ2-7, the V gene TRBV7-2; D is unresolved. Germline V gives CDR1 SGHTA, CDR2 FQGNSA. This CDR3 region has 13 residues. Trimming left V 4 bases short and J 11 bases short, with 18 bases between. The CDR3 DNA sequence: TGTGCCAGCAGCTCCAGCGCCTCCGGGCAAGAGTACTTC. It specifies CASSSSASGQEYF.

V and J are TRBV27 and TRBJ2-2; no definite D call. The CDR3 length is 15 residues. The V gene lost 3 bases and the J gene lost 6 bases, with 14 bases spanning the gap. CDR1 and CDR2 from the germline V gene are MNHEY and SMNVEV (reference sequence). Here the CDR3 reads CASSFGIGKAGELFF. The CDR3 DNA follows: TGTGCCAGCAGTTTTGGTATCGGAAAAGCCGGGGAGCTGTTTTTT.

The chain is built from TRBV6-5 and TRBJ2-2; D is ambiguous. The germline gives CDR1 MNHEY, CDR2 SVGAGI. The CDR3 spans 12 residues. V lost 6 bases to trimming and J lost 7 bases, with 9 bases between them. CDR3 sequence reads: CASRGWGGELFF. The CDR3, as DNA: TGTGCCAGCAGAGGATGGGGCGGGGAGCTGTTTTTT.